The 31 T cell receptor beta chains presented below share a single source sample, sequenced in a study of cytomegalovirus exposure and HLA in healthy donors. PCR involved 60 Vbeta and 13 Jbeta primers. The table came from immunoSEQ multiplex PCR; TCRdb's copy has only in-frame clones and leaves some out. The table has approximately 100,000 clones, 75% to 85% seen once. The sample comprised PBMCs. The receptors come from a woman aged 40 to 55 in good health and CMV-seronegative.

J is TRBJ2-3 and V is TRBV5-1; possibly TRBD2 for D (6 bases). This CDR3 is 14 amino acids long. Germline values: CDR1 SGHRS, CDR2 YFSETQ. The V end was cut by 4 bases, the J end by 4 bases, with 13 bases between. DNA for the CDR3: TGCGCCAGCAGCGGCGGGGAGCGAGCAGATACGCAGTATTTT. This gives the protein CASSGGERADTQYF.

V gene TRBV9 combines with J gene TRBJ1-4, with a possible D match to TRBD1 (6 bases). The CDR3 consists of 15 residues. The V end lost 5 bases, the J end lost 1 base, and 12 bases lay between the germline ends. Germline V gives CDR1 SGDLS, CDR2 YYNGEE. The CDR3 DNA follows: TGTGCCAGCAGAGAAACAGGGCGAACTAATGAAAAACTGTTTTTT. Translated: CASRETGRTNEKLFF.

The rearrangement links TRBV6-5 to TRBJ2-2, with 11 bases matching TRBD1. Per the germline V gene, CDR1 is MNHEY and CDR2 is SVGAGI. Germline trimming cut 6 bases from V and 5 bases from J; bases unmatched to any gene: 5. This CDR3 spans 15 amino acids. The CDR3 nucleotides are TGTGCCAGCAGGAGGACAGGGGGCTGGACCGGGGAGCTGTTTTTT. Amino acid sequence: CASRRTGGWTGELFF.

J is TRBJ1-6 and V is TRBV11-2; 9 positions match TRBD1. The V segment lost 0 bases and the J segment 10 bases; nucleotides outside the gene matches: 19. Germline CDR1 reads SGHAT; CDR2 reads FQNNGV. The CDR3 is 20 residues long. CDR3 region: CASSLDTGTGSFGAISPLHF. CDR3 nucleotide sequence: TGTGCCAGCAGCTTAGATACCGGGACAGGGAGTTTCGGGGCAATCTCACCCCTCCACTTT. The full variable domain, with the rest looked up from reference TRBV11-2 and TRBJ1-6, is EAGVAQSPRYKIIEKRQSVAFWCNPISGHATLYWYQQILGQGPKLLIQFQNNGVVDDSQLPKDRFSAERLKGVDSTLKIQPAKLEDSAVYLCASSLDTGTGSFGAISPLHFGNGTRLTVT.

V usage is TRBV7-2 and J usage is TRBJ1-2; D is possibly TRBD1 (5 bases). The CDR3 extends over 14 amino acids. The germline gives CDR1 SGHTA, CDR2 FQGNSA. V shed 1 base and J shed 4 bases, with 10 bases lying between them. The CDR3 protein is CASSLVGGSYGYTF. The DNA for the CDR3 is TGTGCCAGCAGCTTAGTTGGGGGGAGCTATGGCTACACCTTC.

V and J are TRBV4-1 and TRBJ2-7; 11 nucleotides agree with TRBD1. Germline trimming cut 5 bases from V and 7 bases from J; bases unmatched to any gene: 13. The CDR3 consists of 16 residues. Germline V CDR1 and CDR2: MGHRA, YSYEKL. CDR3 bases: TGCGCCAGCAGCACTTCAACCGGGACAGGGGGTCTAGAGCAGTACTTC. Translation gives CASSTSTGTGGLEQYF.

V gene TRBV6-1 combines with J gene TRBJ1-1; D unresolved. Germline V gene sequence: CDR1 MNHNS, CDR2 SASEGT. The CDR3 is 11 residues long. Trimming took 2 bases from V and 11 from J, leaving 9 bases between them. Here the CDR3 reads CASSEWPGAFF. CDR3 nucleotides: TGTGCCAGCAGTGAATGGCCCGGGGCTTTCTTT.

CDR3 sequence reads: CAGRGYAGELFF. The CDR3 DNA is TGTGCCGGGAGGGGGTATGCCGGGGAGCTGTTTTTT. The chain recombines TRBV19 with TRBJ2-2, with a possible D match to TRBD2 (7 bases). CDR3 length: 12 residues. Germline values: CDR1 LNHDA, CDR2 SQIVND (reference sequence). With 11 bases removed from V and 6 bases from J, the gap between germline ends came to 13 bases.

V is TRBV7-9 and J is TRBJ1-4, with D uncertain. V lost 4 bases and J 4 bases, leaving 13 bases between the germline ends. The CDR3 runs to 15 residues. Germline lookup yields CDR1 SEHNR and CDR2 FQNEAQ (reference sequence). The CDR3 DNA reads as TGTGCCAGCAGCTCCAGCCTAGGATTTAATGAAAAACTGTTTTTT. The encoded protein is CASSSSLGFNEKLFF.

CDR3: CASRQRLAAIQTYEQYF. Here the CDR3 DNA reads TGTGCCAGCAGGCAGCGTCTAGCGGCTATTCAAACCTACGAGCAGTACTTC. The V gene is TRBV28, the J gene TRBJ2-7; 7 bases fit TRBD2. The CDR3 has 17 amino acids. V lost 6 bases, J lost 2 bases, and 16 bases stayed unmatched. Per the germline V gene, CDR1 is MDHEN and CDR2 is SYDVKM. The full variable domain, in which reference TRBV28 and TRBJ2-7 provide the parts outside the CDR3, is DVKVTQSSRYLVKRTGEKVFLECVQDMDHENMFWYRQDPGLGLRLIYFSYDVKMKEKGDIPEGYSVSREKKERFSLILESASTNQTSMYLCASRQRLAAIQTYEQYFGPGTRLTVT.

The CDR3 is CASRTTGTDTQYF. The CDR3 DNA reads TGTGCCAGCAGAACGACAGGTACAGATACGCAGTATTTT. The V and J genes are TRBV2 and TRBJ2-3, with D possibly TRBD1 on 6 matching bases. This CDR3 comprises 13 residues. Trimming left V 6 bases short and J 3 bases short, with 10 bases between. Germline CDR1 reads SNHLY; CDR2 reads FYNNEI.

The chain joins TRBV28 to TRBJ1-4; D not certain. Trimming removed 3 bases at V and 8 bases at J, with 7 bases between. Germline values: CDR1 MDHEN, CDR2 SYDVKM. The CDR3 runs to 12 residues. The CDR3 loop is CASSLSGEKLFF. The CDR3 coding sequence is TGTGCCAGCAGTTTGTCCGGGGAAAAACTGTTTTTT.

The chain couples TRBV9 to TRBJ2-4; TRBD2 might be the D (7 bases). The CDR3 consists of 13 residues. Germline loops: CDR1 SGDLS, CDR2 YYNGEE. The V gene lost 4 bases and the J gene lost 8 bases, with 13 bases spanning the gap. This CDR3 reads CASSRGGQDIQYF. For the CDR3, the DNA is TGTGCCAGCAGCAGGGGGGGCCAGGACATTCAGTACTTC.

V usage is TRBV6-5 and J usage is TRBJ1-2; D is unresolved. V lost 2 bases, J lost 4 bases, and 8 bases lay in between. From germline, CDR1 is MNHEY and CDR2 SVGAGI. The CDR3 contains 13 residues. The CDR3 sequence is CASSYRRFYGYTF. CDR3 coding DNA: TGTGCCAGCAGTTACCGCAGGTTCTATGGCTACACCTTC.

This clone was observed a few times. The chain recombines TRBV10-3 with TRBJ2-7; 11 bases align to TRBD1. The V segment lost 5 bases and the J segment 3 bases; nucleotides outside the gene matches: 3. CDR1 and CDR2 from the germline V gene are ENHRY and SYGVKD. This CDR3 comprises 14 residues. In DNA, the CDR3 is TGTGCCATCAGTAAGGGACAGGGGGACTACGAGCAGTACTTC. It encodes CAISKGQGDYEQYF.

Note on this clone: At one of its ends the junction is not consistent with the germline gene, which may arise from a read error. The chain couples TRBV7-7 to TRBJ2-5; 10 positions match TRBD2. This CDR3 is 14 amino acids long. Germline CDR1 SSHAT, CDR2 FNYEAQ (reference sequence). In DNA, the CDR3 is TGTGCTAGCAGTTCCGGGACTAGCGAAGAGACCCAGTACTTC. Translation gives CASSSGTSEETQYF.

A single count supports this clone. V and J are TRBV30 and TRBJ2-3; 10 bases agree with TRBD2. The V gene's germline CDR1 is GTSNPN and CDR2 SVGIG (reference sequence). With 8 bases clipped from V and 5 bases from J, the junction kept 19 bases outside the gene matches. This CDR3 region has 17 residues. Here the CDR3 DNA reads TGTGCCGGGACCCCAGAGGGGAGCGGGGGGGGGAGAGATACGCAGTATTTT. Protein sequence: CAGTPEGSGGGRDTQYF.

The V and J genes are TRBV4-3 and TRBJ1-2, with 7 bases fitting TRBD1. Unmatched junction bases numbered 9, after V lost 1 base and J lost 4 bases. The V gene's germline CDR1 is LGHNA and CDR2 YSLEER. The CDR3 sequence is 16 residues long. CDR3 protein: CASSQATGVGGYGYTF. CDR3 DNA sequence: TGCGCCAGCAGCCAAGCAACAGGGGTAGGGGGCTATGGCTACACCTTC.

Points on this clone: The identical CDR3 is also encoded by other nucleotide sequences in the sample. This rearrangement joins TRBV30 to TRBJ1-1; 8 bases agree with TRBD1. V lost 2 bases, J lost 4 bases, and 3 bases stayed unmatched. The CDR3 spans 13 residues. Germline CDR1 GTSNPN, CDR2 SVGIG (reference sequence). CDR3 nucleotides: TGTGCCTGGAGTTTACAGGGGGGCACTGAAGCTTTCTTT. This gives the protein CAWSLQGGTEAFF.

As DNA, the CDR3 is TGTGCCAGCCGTAAGCGGGGTATGAACAACATGGATGAAGCTTTCTTT. Translation: CASRKRGMNNMDEAFF. This chain links TRBV7-8 with TRBJ1-1; D remains unclear. The germline gives CDR1 SGHVS, CDR2 FQNEAQ. The CDR3 is made up of 16 amino acids. V was trimmed by 8 bases and J by 7 bases, leaving 26 bases between them.

The chain employs TRBV5-8 and TRBJ1-2; D may be TRBD1 (5 bases). The CDR3 extends over 13 amino acids. V was cut by 3 bases and J by 4 bases, with 10 bases left in between. CDR1 is SGHTS, CDR2 YDEGEE, per germline. The CDR3 DNA sequence: TGTGCCAGCAGCTGGGGGGGAGGCTATGGCTACACCTTC. Its translation: CASSWGGGYGYTF. The full variable domain, its missing parts supplied by reference TRBV5-8 and TRBJ1-2, is EAGVTQSPTHLIKTRGQQATLRCSPISGHTSVYWYQQALGLGLQFLLWYDEGEERNRGNFPPRFSGRQFPNYSSELNVNALELEDSALYLCASSWGGGYGYTFGSGTRLTVV.

The gene calls are TRBV4-1 and TRBJ1-2, with a tentative D call TRBD1 (6 bases). The CDR3 sequence is 15 residues long. The V and J ends lost 2 bases and 2 bases respectively, with 12 bases between them. Germline V gene lookup returns CDR1 MGHRA and CDR2 YSYEKL. Here the CDR3 reads CASSQNGGSNYGYTF. CDR3 DNA: TGCGCCAGCAGCCAAAATGGGGGCTCAAACTATGGCTACACCTTC.

This sequence joins TRBV7-2 and TRBJ1-5; a weak D match, TRBD1 (6 bases). This CDR3 spans 17 amino acids. Germline assignment: CDR1 SGHTA and CDR2 FQGNSA. The ends were cut back, 5 bases at V and 1 base at J, with 18 bases in the middle. This CDR3 is CASSLKQGEGSNQPQHF. CDR3 sequence (DNA): TGTGCCAGCAGCCTTAAACAGGGCGAGGGGAGCAATCAGCCCCAGCATTTT.

The V call is TRBV9, the J call TRBJ1-1, with D possibly TRBD1 on 5 matching bases. The CDR3 loop spans 15 amino acids. Trimming cost V 6 bases and J 4 bases, with 19 bases left between them. CDR1 and CDR2 (germline): SGDLS, YYNGEE. CDR3 amino acids: CASTSGDEAATEAFF. CDR3 nucleotide sequence: TGTGCCAGCACCAGCGGGGACGAGGCAGCCACTGAAGCTTTCTTT. Full variable domain (outside the CDR3, taken from reference TRBV9 and TRBJ1-1): DSGVTQTPKHLITATGQRVTLRCSPRSGDLSVYWYQQSLDQGLQFLIQYYNGEERAKGNILERFSAQQFPDLHSELNLSSLELGDSALYFCASTSGDEAATEAFFGQGTRLTVV.

The chain uses TRBV5-1 and TRBJ2-5; 10 bases match TRBD2. This CDR3 is built from 16 residues. The trim removed 0 bases at V and 1 base at J, leaving 3 bases unmatched. Germline CDR1 reads SGHRS; CDR2 reads YFSETQ. CDR3: CASSLAASGGQETQYF. CDR3 nucleotide sequence: TGCGCCAGCAGCTTGGCGGCTAGCGGGGGCCAAGAGACCCAGTACTTC.

This chain uses TRBV18 with TRBJ1-5; D not certain. Looked up from germline, CDR1 is KGHSH and CDR2 is LQKENI. The CDR3 runs 13 residues. Trimming stripped 5 bases from V and 4 bases from J, with 9 bases between. The CDR3 nucleotides are TGTGCCAGCTCAGAAGGAGGGAATCAGCCCCAGCATTTT. This encodes CASSEGGNQPQHF.

This chain connects TRBV9 to TRBJ2-7; TRBD1 agrees at 8 bases. This CDR3 is built from 15 residues. V was clipped by 3 bases and J by 2 bases; unmatched bases: 7. Germline-derived CDR1 and CDR2 are SGDLS and YYNGEE. DNA of the CDR3: TGTGCCAGCAGCGCCCAACCGGGACAGGCCTACGAGCAGTACTTC. Encoded protein: CASSAQPGQAYEQYF. The full variable domain, rest sourced from reference TRBV9 and TRBJ2-7, is DSGVTQTPKHLITATGQRVTLRCSPRSGDLSVYWYQQSLDQGLQFLIQYYNGEERAKGNILERFSAQQFPDLHSELNLSSLELGDSALYFCASSAQPGQAYEQYFGPGTRLTVT.

The chain recombines TRBV7-9 with TRBJ1-6; 8 bases line up with TRBD1. This CDR3 is 14 amino acids long. V was clipped by 3 bases and J by 7 bases; unmatched bases: 2. Germline V CDR1 and CDR2: SEHNR, FQNEAQ (reference sequence). This CDR3 is CASSLTGVNSPLHF. DNA for the CDR3: TGTGCCAGCAGCTTGACAGGGGTAAATTCACCCCTCCACTTT.

CDR3 in DNA: TGTGCCTGGAGTCTTAGCGGAAGCACAGATACGCAGTATTTT. Encoded protein: CAWSLSGSTDTQYF. The chain joins TRBV30 to TRBJ2-3; weak D call: TRBD2 (6 bases). Deletions cut 2 bases from V and 0 bases from J, with 9 bases between. This CDR3 spans 14 amino acids. CDR1 is GTSNPN and CDR2 is SVGIG in the germline V gene (reference sequence).

The chain is built from TRBV19 and TRBJ2-2; TRBD1 is a possible D gene (6 bases). From germline, CDR1 is LNHDA and CDR2 SQIVND (reference sequence). The CDR3 totals 15 residues. Trimming shortened V by 3 bases and J by 6 bases, and 14 bases separated the two germline ends. The CDR3 loop reads CASSIFIGGSGELFF. The CDR3 nucleotides read TGTGCCAGTAGTATTTTTATAGGGGGATCCGGGGAGCTGTTTTTT.

V is TRBV4-1 and J is TRBJ2-7; 8 positions match TRBD2. The ends lost 4 bases at V and 5 bases at J; junction bases unmatched: 7. CDR1 is MGHRA, CDR2 YSYEKL, per germline. The CDR3 sequence is 14 residues long. CDR3 in DNA: TGCGCCAGCAGCCCGGGAGGGGCTGGAAACGAGCAGTACTTC. Translation gives CASSPGGAGNEQYF.